Shown below are 15 T cell receptor beta chains from a single sample sequenced in a study of T cell responses to AZD1222 COVID-19 vaccine. TCRdb's copy holds only in-frame clones and misses some; the assay was immunoSEQ multiplex PCR. The repertoire includes around 120,000 clones, 92% of them detected once, and 11% to 15% sits in the top ten. The input for sequencing was peripheral blood, taken on day 0 of AZD1222 vaccination. These receptors all come from an adult in good health.

The rearrangement joins TRBV28 to TRBJ1-3; TRBD1 is a possible D gene (5 bases). Deletions cut 6 bases from V and 2 bases from J, with 11 bases between. In germline, CDR1 is MDHEN, CDR2 SYDVKM. The CDR3 is made up of 14 amino acids. CDR3 in amino acids: CASRQAGPGNTIYF. The CDR3 DNA reads as TGTGCCAGCAGACAAGCAGGGCCTGGAAACACCATATATTTT.

There are a few counts of this clone. This sequence joins TRBV29-1 and TRBJ1-6; perhaps TRBD1 as D (6 bases). Trimming stripped 6 bases from V and 6 bases from J, with 15 bases between. The CDR3 sequence is 14 residues long. Germline CDR1 SQVTM, CDR2 ANQGSEA. The CDR3, as DNA: TGCAGCGTCCGGGACAACAGCGTTAATTCACCCCTCCACTTT. Translated, it gives CSVRDNSVNSPLHF.

There are a few counts of this clone. The J gene is TRBJ1-2, the V gene TRBV4-3; D is ambiguous. The germline gives CDR1 LGHNA, CDR2 YSLEER. CDR3 size: 15 residues. Trimming took off 1 base at V and 1 base at J, with 10 bases between the two ends. CDR3 region: CASSQVTAVNYGYTF. The DNA of the CDR3 is TGCGCCAGCAGCCAAGTAACAGCCGTTAACTATGGCTACACCTTC.

The V gene is TRBV6-2 or TRBV6-3, the J gene TRBJ2-1, with D perhaps TRBD1 (6 bases). Between the trimmed V and J ends, which lost 5 bases and 2 bases, there was a span of 7 bases. Germline assignment: CDR1 MNHEY and CDR2 SVGEGT. The CDR3 sequence is 13 residues long. The CDR3 protein is CASSPGAYNEQFF. The CDR3 region has the DNA TGTGCCAGCAGTCCAGGGGCCTACAATGAGCAGTTCTTC.

The V call is TRBV1, the J call TRBJ2-5. TRBV1 has pseudogene status. The CDR3 extends over 15 amino acids. DNA of the CDR3: TGCACCAGCAGCCAAAAGACCTCCAATCCGGAGACCCAGTACTTC. Protein product: CTSSQKTSNPETQYF.

This clone appeared once. The CDR3 region has the DNA TGTGCCAGCTCTCGAACGGACAGAAACTATGGCTACACCTTC. This encodes CASSRTDRNYGYTF. The chain couples TRBV18 to TRBJ1-2; a weak D match, TRBD1 (6 bases). The CDR3 has 14 amino acids. Germline V gene data show CDR1 as KGHSH and CDR2 as LQKENI. Between the trimmed V and J ends, which lost 6 bases and 2 bases, there was a span of 13 bases.

This clone is a singleton in its sample. This chain links TRBV7-6 with TRBJ2-1; the D gene is possibly TRBD1 (6 bases). Per the germline V gene, CDR1 is SGHVS and CDR2 is FNYEAQ. The length of the CDR3 is 14 residues. Deletions cut 1 base from V and 4 bases from J, with 8 bases between. The CDR3 nucleotides are TGTGCCAGCAGCTTAGAGGGACAATACAATGAGCAGTTCTTC. It codes for CASSLEGQYNEQFF.

The rearrangement uses TRBV5-1 and TRBJ2-7; a weak D match, TRBD2 (7 bases). Germline V gives CDR1 SGHRS, CDR2 YFSETQ. CDR3 size: 15 residues. The V gene lost 1 base and the J gene lost 2 bases, with 13 bases spanning the gap. CDR3 amino acids: CASSLWGGSTYEQYF. The DNA of the CDR3 is TGCGCCAGCAGCTTGTGGGGGGGCTCCACCTACGAGCAGTACTTC.

The chain uses TRBV7-2 and TRBJ2-3; 7 bases are shared with TRBD2. This CDR3 region has 15 residues. In germline, CDR1 is SGHTA, CDR2 FQGNSA. V trimming: 1 base; J trimming: 8 bases; junction bases outside the gene matches: 9. This CDR3 is CASSLDSAGAGTQYF. In nucleotides, the CDR3 is TGTGCCAGCAGCTTAGATTCGGCGGGAGCGGGTACGCAGTATTTT.

Comment on this clone: Within the sample, other DNA sequences also encode this same CDR3. J is TRBJ1-6 and V is TRBV12-5; D is undetermined. Germline V gene sequence: CDR1 LGHNT, CDR2 FRNRAP. V lost 0 bases, J lost 1 base, and 10 bases lay in between. This CDR3 has 17 residues. CDR3 amino acids: CASGLVPTGSYNSPLHF. For the CDR3, the DNA is TGTGCTAGTGGTTTGGTTCCAACGGGGTCCTATAATTCACCCCTCCACTTT.

This rearrangement joins TRBV6-5 to TRBJ1-1, with D possibly matching TRBD1 (6 bases). Germline V CDR1 and CDR2: MNHEY, SVGAGI. Between the trimmed V and J ends, which lost 0 bases and 4 bases, there was a span of 9 bases. The CDR3 spans 14 residues. The DNA of the CDR3 is TGTGCCAGCAGTTACTCTCCGGACAGCACTGAAGCTTTCTTT. Protein: CASSYSPDSTEAFF.

The chain joins TRBV14 to TRBJ1-1; D not resolved. CDR3 length equals 14 residues. The V end was cut by 3 bases, the J end by 5 bases, with 13 bases between. Germline values: CDR1 SGHDN, CDR2 FVKESK. This CDR3 is CASSHNYAGTEAFF. CDR3 in DNA: TGTGCCAGCAGCCACAACTACGCGGGGACTGAAGCTTTCTTT.

This clone appeared once. V gene TRBV6-5 combines with J gene TRBJ1-2; D not certain. The CDR3 has 15 residues. CDR1 MNHEY and CDR2 SVGAGI come from the germline V gene. V lost 2 bases, J lost 4 bases, and 14 bases lay in between. In nucleotides, the CDR3 is TGTGCCAGCAGTTACCGGGAGGGAGCCCCCTATGGCTACACCTTC. Amino acids: CASSYREGAPYGYTF.

The CDR3 spells CASSQVRVTSGGSDTQYF. CDR3 nucleotide sequence: TGTGCCAGCAGCCAAGTGAGGGTTACTAGCGGGGGGTCAGATACGCAGTATTTT. The chain carries TRBV4-2 and TRBJ2-3; 12 positions match TRBD2. The CDR3 consists of 18 residues. Germline assignment: CDR1 LGHNA and CDR2 YNFKEQ. V trimming: 1 base; J trimming: 4 bases; junction bases outside the gene matches: 9.

The chain couples TRBV25-1 to TRBJ1-2; no definite D call. CDR1 and CDR2 (germline): MGHDK, SYGVNS. CDR3 size: 16 residues. Trimming pared 1 base from V and 0 bases from J, leaving 12 bases between. The CDR3 protein is CASSESKAQTNYGYTF. The DNA for the CDR3 is TGTGCCAGCAGTGAATCGAAGGCTCAGACTAACTATGGCTACACCTTC.